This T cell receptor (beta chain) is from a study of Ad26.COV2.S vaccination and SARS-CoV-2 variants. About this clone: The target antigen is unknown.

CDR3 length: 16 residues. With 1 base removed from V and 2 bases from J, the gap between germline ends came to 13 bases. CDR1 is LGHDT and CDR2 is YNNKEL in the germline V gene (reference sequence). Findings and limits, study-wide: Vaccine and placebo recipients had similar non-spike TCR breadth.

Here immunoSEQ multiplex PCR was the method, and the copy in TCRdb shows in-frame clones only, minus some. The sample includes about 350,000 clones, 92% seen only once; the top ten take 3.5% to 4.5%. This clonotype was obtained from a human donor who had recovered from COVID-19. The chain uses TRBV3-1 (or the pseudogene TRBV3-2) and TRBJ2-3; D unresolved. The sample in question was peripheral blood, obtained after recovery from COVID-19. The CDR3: CASSQVRRQVTDTQYF. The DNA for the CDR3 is TGTGCCAGCAGCCAAGTCCGTCGGCAAGTCACAGATACGCAGTATTTT.